The 23 T cell receptor beta chains below all came from one sample that was sequenced in a study of cytomegalovirus exposure and HLA in healthy donors. PCR amplification relied on 60 Vbeta primers (plus 13 Jbeta primers). The protocol was immunoSEQ multiplex PCR, while the TCRdb copy is restricted to in-frame clones and leaves out a portion. Of approximately 260,000 clones in the sample, 85% to 95% were seen once. The specimen was PBMCs. The receptors were sampled from a girl between 2 and 10 years old in good health and CMV-seronegative.

This chain links TRBV6-5 with TRBJ1-2, with 7 bases fitting TRBD1. CDR3 size: 16 residues. CDR1 is MNHEY and CDR2 is SVGAGI in the germline V gene. V shed 0 bases, J shed 2 bases, and the junction held 6 bases outside the gene matches. The CDR3 region is CASSYSRQGTNYGYTF. The CDR3 DNA follows: TGTGCCAGCAGTTACTCGAGACAGGGTACGAACTATGGCTACACCTTC.

V usage is TRBV6-1 and J usage is TRBJ2-2; no clear D gene. V was pared by 5 bases and J by 4 bases, with 5 bases between. The CDR3 extends over 12 amino acids. In germline, CDR1 is MNHNS, CDR2 SASEGT. The CDR3 bases are TGTGCCAGCAGTTCCATCACCGGGGAGCTGTTTTTT. This codes for CASSSITGELFF.

V is TRBV6-5 and J is TRBJ2-3; 9 bases fit TRBD2. V shed 2 bases and J 5 bases; nucleotides not matched to a gene: 8. The CDR3 is 16 residues long. The germline V gene encodes CDR1 MNHEY and CDR2 SVGAGI. The CDR3: CASSYPTGSGGDTQYF. CDR3 DNA: TGTGCCAGCAGTTACCCCACCGGTAGCGGGGGAGATACGCAGTATTTT.

V and J are TRBV10-3 and TRBJ2-7; tentative D call: TRBD2 (5 bases). The CDR3 totals 14 residues. CDR1 is ENHRY, CDR2 SYGVKD, per germline. Trimming removed 0 bases from V and 3 bases from J, with 9 bases in between. The CDR3 sequence is CAISESRAFYEQYF. The CDR3 DNA reads TGTGCCATCAGTGAGTCGCGGGCATTCTACGAGCAGTACTTC.

This clone was observed a single time. The chain recombines TRBV4-2 with TRBJ2-7, with D unresolved. The germline CDR1 and CDR2 sequences are LGHNA and YNFKEQ. The CDR3 totals 14 residues. The V end lost 0 bases, the J end lost 9 bases, and 15 bases lay between the germline ends. CDR3 protein: CASSQDGQRVAQYF. In DNA, the CDR3 is TGTGCCAGCAGCCAAGATGGTCAGAGAGTAGCGCAGTACTTC.

The chain employs TRBV30 and TRBJ2-7; weak D call: TRBD2 (7 bases). V was pared by 1 base and J by 2 bases, with 18 bases between. This CDR3 comprises 16 residues. Germline CDR1 reads GTSNPN; CDR2 reads SVGIG (reference sequence). The CDR3 coding sequence is TGTGCCTGGAGTGCCAAGCCTCGGGGGGCGGCCTACGAGCAGTACTTC. It codes for CAWSAKPRGAAYEQYF.

This clone came up once. V usage is TRBV4-1 and J usage is TRBJ1-1; D remains unclear. The V end lost 0 bases, the J end lost 6 bases, and 14 bases lay between the germline ends. Per germline, CDR1 MGHRA and CDR2 YSYEKL. CDR3 length: 15 residues. The DNA for the CDR3 is TGCGCCAGCAGCCAAGATGGGTCGGGTAATCCTGAAGCTTTCTTT. It encodes CASSQDGSGNPEAFF.

This clone was detected once. The rearrangement links TRBV7-2 to TRBJ1-1; D is perhaps TRBD1 (6 bases). The V gene's germline CDR1 is SGHTA and CDR2 FQGNSA. Deletions cut 1 base from V and 2 bases from J, with 11 bases between. CDR3 length: 15 residues. The CDR3 sequence is CASSLGTAFNTEAFF. The CDR3 nucleotides read TGTGCCAGCAGCTTAGGGACAGCTTTTAACACTGAAGCTTTCTTT.

CDR3 residues: CASSPPGLAGGGETQYF. The DNA for the CDR3 is TGTGCCAGCAGCCCCCCGGGACTAGCGGGAGGAGGGGAGACCCAGTACTTC. J is TRBJ2-5 and V is TRBV5-4, with TRBD2 matching over 15 bases. Per the germline V gene, CDR1 is SGHNT and CDR2 is YYREEE (reference sequence). The CDR3 has 17 residues. V dropped 4 bases and J dropped 5; count of bases not matched to a gene: 9.

In its sample, this clone was seen a few times. The rearrangement uses TRBV5-8 and TRBJ1-5; D unclear. The CDR3 contains 15 residues. Between the trimmed V and J ends, which lost 0 bases and 0 bases, there was a span of 7 bases. Germline loops: CDR1 SGHTS, CDR2 YDEGEE. CDR3 DNA sequence: TGTGCCAGCAGCTTGGCAGGCTCTAGCAATCAGCCCCAGCATTTT. Protein: CASSLAGSSNQPQHF.

In its sample, this clone was seen a few times. The CDR3 DNA reads TGTGCCAGCAGTGTAGGGACTGGGTCCACTGAAGCTTTCTTT. Protein sequence: CASSVGTGSTEAFF. This chain connects TRBV6-1 to TRBJ1-1; D perhaps matches TRBD1 (5 bases). The germline gives CDR1 MNHNS, CDR2 SASEGT. Trimming left V 4 bases short and J 4 bases short, with 13 bases between. This CDR3 has 14 amino acids.

V gene TRBV7-3 combines with J gene TRBJ1-1, with D tentatively TRBD1 (5 bases). There are 14 residues in the CDR3. Per the germline V gene, CDR1 is SGHTA and CDR2 is FQGTGA. V shed 0 bases and J shed 0 bases, with 5 bases lying between them. This chain's CDR3 is CASSLTGVNTEAFF. The CDR3, as DNA: TGTGCCAGCAGCTTAACAGGGGTGAACACTGAAGCTTTCTTT.

The rearrangement joins TRBV2 to TRBJ2-7; 9 nucleotides align to TRBD1. The CDR3 is 15 residues long. Germline assignment: CDR1 SNHLY and CDR2 FYNNEI. With V trimmed by 10 bases and J by 3 bases, 13 bases remained unmatched. Here the CDR3 reads CATSEGRTGDYEQYF. The CDR3 coding sequence is TGTGCCACCTCGGAAGGTCGGACAGGGGACTACGAGCAGTACTTC.

The chain uses TRBV19 and TRBJ1-5; 7 positions agree with TRBD1. Trimming cost V 4 bases and J 9 bases; bases outside gene matches: 18. The CDR3 length is 17 residues. Looked up from germline, CDR1 is LNHDA and CDR2 is SQIVND (reference sequence). CDR3 loop: CASSTPPGNRGLSPQHF. CDR3 nucleotides: TGTGCCAGTAGTACCCCCCCGGGCAACAGGGGTTTATCGCCCCAGCATTTT.

The rearrangement joins TRBV5-4 to TRBJ2-6, with 9 bases fitting TRBD2. CDR1 and CDR2 (germline): SGHNT, YYREEE (reference sequence). CDR3 length: 19 residues. J gave up 1 base and V 5 bases, and 13 bases lay outside the gene matches. In DNA, the CDR3 is TGTGCCAGCAGGCCGGCGTGGGTAGCGGGAGCGTCTGGGGCCAACGTCCTGACTTTC. Translating it yields CASRPAWVAGASGANVLTF.

The chain recombines TRBV5-1 with TRBJ2-1, with D possibly matching TRBD2 (5 bases). Germline-derived CDR1 and CDR2 are SGHRS and YFSETQ. V gave up 1 base and J gave up 4 bases, with 9 bases separating them. CDR3 length equals 14 residues. CDR3 loop: CASSLSPGYNEQFF. The CDR3 region has the DNA TGCGCCAGCAGCTTGAGCCCGGGATACAATGAGCAGTTCTTC.

This chain connects TRBV5-1 to TRBJ1-1; D might be TRBD1 (5 bases). Per germline, CDR1 SGHRS and CDR2 YFSETQ. The germline V and J ends were trimmed by 6 bases and 0 bases, with 9 bases remaining between them. This CDR3 contains 13 residues. The CDR3 nucleotides are TGCGCCAGCAATGGGGCCTTGAACACTGAAGCTTTCTTT. The encoded protein is CASNGALNTEAFF.

The chain has TRBV28 and TRBJ2-1; D gene unclear. V lost 4 bases and J lost 4, with 11 bases in between. The CDR3 runs 14 residues. Germline V gene sequence: CDR1 MDHEN, CDR2 SYDVKM. CDR3 loop: CASSYEKAYNEQFF. CDR3 in DNA: TGTGCCAGCAGTTATGAGAAAGCTTACAATGAGCAGTTCTTC. The complete variable domain, with remaining parts taken from reference TRBV28 and TRBJ2-1, reads DVKVTQSSRYLVKRTGEKVFLECVQDMDHENMFWYRQDPGLGLRLIYFSYDVKMKEKGDIPEGYSVSREKKERFSLILESASTNQTSMYLCASSYEKAYNEQFFGPGTRLTVL.

J is TRBJ2-5 and V is TRBV5-4, with TRBD1 as a possible D gene (6 bases). CDR3 length: 13 amino acids. Germline V gives CDR1 SGHNT, CDR2 YYREEE (reference sequence). V was trimmed by 4 bases and J by 5 bases, leaving 12 bases between them. CDR3: CASSKGDWETQYF. The CDR3 DNA reads TGTGCCAGCAGCAAGGGGGATTGGGAGACCCAGTACTTC.

The chain recombines TRBV28 with TRBJ2-7; 8 nucleotides match TRBD1. From germline, CDR1 is MDHEN and CDR2 SYDVKM. V lost 5 bases to trimming and J lost 3 bases; unmatched junction nucleotides: 9. The CDR3 extends over 15 amino acids. The CDR3 is CASSLTDREDYEQYF. The CDR3 coding sequence is TGTGCCAGCAGTCTTACGGACAGGGAGGACTACGAGCAGTACTTC. Full variable domain (missing parts from reference TRBV28 and TRBJ2-7): DVKVTQSSRYLVKRTGEKVFLECVQDMDHENMFWYRQDPGLGLRLIYFSYDVKMKEKGDIPEGYSVSREKKERFSLILESASTNQTSMYLCASSLTDREDYEQYFGPGTRLTVT.

This sequence joins TRBV7-7 and TRBJ2-5; TRBD2 aligns across 8 bases. J lost 5 bases, V lost 2 bases, and 7 bases had no gene match. Germline values: CDR1 SSHAT, CDR2 FNYEAQ (reference sequence). The CDR3 length is 15 residues. The CDR3: CASSLYGRAGETQYF. CDR3 DNA sequence: TGTGCCAGCAGCTTATACGGGAGGGCCGGTGAGACCCAGTACTTC.

The rearrangement links TRBV9 to TRBJ2-3; the D is unclear. This CDR3 has 13 amino acids. The germline V and J ends were trimmed by 1 base and 6 bases, with 9 bases remaining between them. CDR1 SGDLS and CDR2 YYNGEE come from the germline V gene. The CDR3 nucleotides are TGTGCCAGCAGCGTATTGTCGGTGGATACGCAGTATTTT. Amino acids: CASSVLSVDTQYF.

This rearrangement joins TRBV29-1 to TRBJ2-1; D is perhaps TRBD2 (5 bases). Trimming pared 4 bases from V and 6 bases from J, leaving 16 bases between. CDR1 and CDR2 from the germline V gene are SQVTM and ANQGSEA. The CDR3 covers 14 residues. CDR3 DNA sequence: TGCAGCGTTGTGGCACTAGTTGGAGCCAATGAGCAGTTCTTC. Its protein product is CSVVALVGANEQFF.